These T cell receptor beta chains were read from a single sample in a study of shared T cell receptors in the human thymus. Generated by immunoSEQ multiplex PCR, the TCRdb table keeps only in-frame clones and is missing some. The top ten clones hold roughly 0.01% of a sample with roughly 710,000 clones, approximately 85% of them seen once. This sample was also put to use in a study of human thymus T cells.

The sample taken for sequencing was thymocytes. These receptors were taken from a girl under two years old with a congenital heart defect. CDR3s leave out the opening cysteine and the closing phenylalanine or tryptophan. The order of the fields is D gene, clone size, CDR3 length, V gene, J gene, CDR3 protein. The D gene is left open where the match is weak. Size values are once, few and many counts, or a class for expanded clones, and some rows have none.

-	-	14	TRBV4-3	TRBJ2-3	ASSQGGGVRTDTQY
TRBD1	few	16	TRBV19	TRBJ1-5	ASSMPRGFWRGNQPQH
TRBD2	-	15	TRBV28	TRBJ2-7	ASTPRRSSGFLYEQY
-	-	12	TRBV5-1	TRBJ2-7	ASSLVGSSYEQY
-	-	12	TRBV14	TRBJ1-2	ASSPAGGPYGYT
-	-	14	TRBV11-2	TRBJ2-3	ASSLGQGFGTDTQY
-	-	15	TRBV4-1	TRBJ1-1	ASRNPGGRQRNTEAF
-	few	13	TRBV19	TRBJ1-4	ASCPHSRHNEKLF
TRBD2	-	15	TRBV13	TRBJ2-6	ASRGGTSCSGANVLT
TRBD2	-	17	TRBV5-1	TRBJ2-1	ASSLVGASGGLSHNEQF
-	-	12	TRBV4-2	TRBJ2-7	ASSPPRGRGEQY
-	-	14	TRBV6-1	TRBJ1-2	ASSQGGGEENYGYT
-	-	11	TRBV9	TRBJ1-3	ASNSHPQDTIY
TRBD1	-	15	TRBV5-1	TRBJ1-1	ASSYHPGTGMNTEAF
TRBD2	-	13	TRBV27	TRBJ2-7	ASRTRLAGFYEQY
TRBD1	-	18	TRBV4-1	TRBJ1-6	ASSPMGGRGSSSYNSPLH
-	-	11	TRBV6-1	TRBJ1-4	ASSQNLQEKLF
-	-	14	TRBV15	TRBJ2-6	ATSRDLVSGANVLT
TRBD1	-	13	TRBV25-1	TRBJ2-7	ASRRTGTGFNEQY
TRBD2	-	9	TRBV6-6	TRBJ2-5	ASRGEETQY
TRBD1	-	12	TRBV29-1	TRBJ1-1	SAHLEGAKLEAF
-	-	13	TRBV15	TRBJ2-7	ATTSTGQTVYEQY
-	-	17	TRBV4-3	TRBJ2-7	ASSQENSKKLEVFYEQY
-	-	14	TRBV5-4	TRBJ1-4	ASSSLNSNKGEKLF
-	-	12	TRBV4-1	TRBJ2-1	ASSPFSGENEQF
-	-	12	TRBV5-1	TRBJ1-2	ASSLQGIPYGYT
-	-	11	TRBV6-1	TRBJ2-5	ASSPRALGTQY
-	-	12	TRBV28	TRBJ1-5	ASSWPHSNQPQH
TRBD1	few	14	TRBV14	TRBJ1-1	ASSRQGALGNTEAF